These 16 T cell receptor beta chains were all obtained from the same sample, sequenced in a study of T cells in Graves' hyperthyroidism and ophthalmopathy. From RNA transcripts, TCR beta CDR3 regions were amplified. HTBI primers drove first-round RT-PCR of the TCR CDR3. TCRdb re-called the multiplex PCR reads with MiXCR, one entry per CDR3 protein. The profile covers fewer than 350,000 distinct CDR3 sequences, with more than 10% appearing a single time and 6% to 8% taken by the ten largest. The material sequenced was blood. The receptors originated from a woman aged 25 to 45 with Graves' hyperthyroidism that later progressed to Graves' ophthalmopathy.

The rearrangement joins TRBV7-8 to TRBJ1-6; perhaps TRBD1 as D (5 bases). CDR3 length: 15 residues. CDR1 is SGHVS, CDR2 FQNEAQ, per germline. V was clipped by 2 bases and J by 7 bases, with 12 bases between them. The CDR3 region has the DNA TGTGCCAGCAGCTTATCAGGGAGTGGGAATTCACCCCTCCACTTT. Amino acid sequence: CASSLSGSGNSPLHF.

The sample holds a few counts of this clonotype. The V gene is TRBV24-1, the J gene TRBJ2-1, with 10 positions matching TRBD2. With V trimmed by 4 bases and J by 15 bases, 8 bases remained unmatched. Germline lookup yields CDR1 KGHDR and CDR2 SFDVKD. This CDR3 contains 13 residues. CDR3 protein: CATSDATSGKMFF. CDR3 nucleotides: TGTGCCACCAGTGACGCCACTAGCGGGAAAATGTTCTTC.

The table lists this clonotype with many counts. The genes are TRBV2 and TRBJ1-5, with TRBD1 matching 8 bases. This CDR3 has 13 amino acids. CDR1 is SNHLY and CDR2 is FYNNEI in the germline V gene. Germline trimming cut 8 bases from V and 4 bases from J; bases unmatched to any gene: 4. The CDR3 nucleotides read TGTGCCAGCGAGGGGACAGGAAATCAGCCCCAGCATTTT. Amino acids: CASEGTGNQPQHF.

This clonotype showed up many times. This chain connects TRBV27 to TRBJ1-2; D might be TRBD1 (6 bases). CDR1 is MNHEY, CDR2 SMNVEV, per germline (reference sequence). This CDR3 comprises 16 residues. Deletions cut 0 bases from V and 0 bases from J, with 11 bases between. The CDR3 DNA reads TGTGCCAGCAGTTTATCGGCACAGGGACCTAACTATGGCTACACCTTC. Translated: CASSLSAQGPNYGYTF.

Comment on this clonotype: With a much larger clone just one base away, this may be a read error. This chain uses TRBV20-1 with TRBJ2-5; D remains unclear. The CDR3 contains 14 residues. The V gene's germline CDR1 is DFQATT and CDR2 SNEGSKA (reference sequence). Trimming took 3 bases from V and 4 from J, leaving 15 bases between them. CDR3 amino acids: CSASDPPRRETQYF. CDR3 nucleotides: TGCAGTGCTAGCGACCCACCTCGTCGAGAGACCCAGTACTTC.

The chain recombines TRBV29-1 with TRBJ2-5; either TRBD1 or TRBD2 may fit D (6 bases each). V lost 6 bases and J lost 3, with 17 bases in between. CDR1 and CDR2 (germline): SQVTM, ANQGSEA. The CDR3 is 14 amino acids. CDR3 in DNA: TGCAGCGTCGATGCCCAGGGGAGGAAAGAGACCCAGTACTTC. Amino acids: CSVDAQGRKETQYF.

The sample holds many counts of this clonotype. The chain uses TRBV7-9 and TRBJ2-1; TRBD2 matches at 7 bases. CDR1 SEHNR and CDR2 FQNEAQ come from the germline V gene (reference sequence). The CDR3 is 15 residues long. With V trimmed by 2 bases and J by 9 bases, 10 bases remained unmatched. The CDR3 reads CASSLIALASAEQFF. The DNA of the CDR3 is TGTGCCAGCAGCTTAATTGCACTAGCGTCGGCTGAGCAGTTCTTC.

Many counts were recorded for this clonotype. The genes are TRBV30 and TRBJ2-5, with 7 bases identical to TRBD2. The CDR3 is 15 amino acids. The germline V gene encodes CDR1 GTSNPN and CDR2 SVGIG (reference sequence). J was trimmed by 7 bases and V by 7 bases; bases with no gene match: 18. The CDR3 is CASLPPRAGVGTQYF. The CDR3 nucleotides read TGTGCCTCTCTACCACCGCGGGCGGGAGTTGGGACCCAGTACTTC.

There are many counts of this clonotype. The V gene is TRBV30, the J gene TRBJ1-5; D gene uncertain. Germline CDR1 and CDR2: GTSNPN and SVGIG (reference sequence). CDR3 length: 13 amino acids. Trimming pared 1 base from V and 5 bases from J, leaving 9 bases between. The CDR3 sequence: CAWSADGHQPQHF. CDR3 coding DNA: TGTGCCTGGAGTGCGGACGGCCATCAGCCCCAGCATTTT.

This clonotype was observed many times. This rearrangement joins TRBV27 to TRBJ2-4, with D unresolved. The CDR3 runs to 14 residues. V lost 5 bases and J 8 bases, leaving 16 bases between the germline ends. Germline V gives CDR1 MNHEY, CDR2 SMNVEV (reference sequence). The CDR3 reads CASSPNRNEYIQYF. CDR3 in DNA: TGTGCCAGCAGTCCGAACCGGAATGAATACATTCAGTACTTC.

This clonotype has a count of ten or more. This chain uses TRBV12-3 or TRBV12-4 with TRBJ2-3; D is perhaps TRBD1 (6 bases). The ends were cut back, 3 bases at V and 3 bases at J, with 10 bases in the middle. The CDR3 runs to 14 residues. CDR3 region: CASSFYRATDTQYF. CDR3 DNA: TGTGCCAGCAGTTTCTACAGGGCGACAGATACGCAGTATTTT.

This clonotype was found many times. The V and J genes are TRBV2 and TRBJ2-2, with 8 bases matching TRBD1. This CDR3 region has 16 residues. Germline V lookup: CDR1 SNHLY, CDR2 FYNNEI. Trimming removed 4 bases from V and 5 bases from J; junction bases left unmatched: 9. The CDR3 nucleotides read TGTGCCAGCAGTGGCGGGCAGGGGGCAGGAACCGGGGAGCTGTTTTTT. Encoded protein: CASSGGQGAGTGELFF.

In this sample, this clonotype turned up many times. The J gene is TRBJ1-1, the V gene TRBV2, with D perhaps matching TRBD1 (5 bases). The CDR3 spans 13 residues. V shed 6 bases and J shed 2 bases, with 10 bases lying between them. Looked up from germline, CDR1 is SNHLY and CDR2 is FYNNEI. The CDR3: CASRDTGNTEAFF. The CDR3 nucleotides are TGTGCCAGCAGGGATACAGGAAACACTGAAGCTTTCTTT.

The chain carries TRBV4-3 and TRBJ1-5; D is perhaps TRBD1 (6 bases). V lost 1 base, J lost 3 bases, and 10 bases lay in between. In germline, CDR1 is LGHNA, CDR2 YSLEER. The length of the CDR3 is 15 residues. This CDR3 is CASSQGGHLNQPQHF. The CDR3 DNA is TGCGCCAGCAGCCAAGGGGGACACCTCAATCAGCCCCAGCATTTT.

The table lists this clonotype with many counts. The chain recombines TRBV28 with TRBJ1-2; 8 nucleotides line up with TRBD1. V shed 2 bases and J 8 bases; nucleotides not matched to a gene: 4. Germline V gene sequence: CDR1 MDHEN, CDR2 SYDVKM. CDR3 length equals 13 residues. The CDR3 DNA sequence: TGTGCCAGCAGTTTACTACAGGGGGACGGCTACACCTTC. Encoded protein: CASSLLQGDGYTF.

Remarks on this clonotype: At one boundary the junction diverges from the germline segment, which might be a read error. The chain is built from TRBV27 and TRBJ1-1; weak D call: TRBD1 (5 bases). Germline V gene data show CDR1 as MNHEY and CDR2 as SMNVEV (reference sequence). The CDR3 contains 12 residues. The DNA for the CDR3 is TGTGCCAGCAGAACAGGTTACACTGAAGCTCTCTTT. Translated: CASRTGYTEALF.